This T cell receptor (beta chain) appears in the sequencing data of a study of blood T cell repertoires in COVID-19 (dated by TCRdb to 2019 to 2021). For the wider study: Samples from collaborators originated in the United States, Italy and Spain and spanned both the acute and convalescent phases of COVID-19. The dataset comprised deeply sampled blood TCRbeta repertoires from subjects exposed to, actively infected with, or recovered from COVID-19. The material from the prospective study consisted of cDNA or gDNA derived from T cells, B-cell-depleted T cells, or PBMCs. A freely available public database, intended as a resource for researchers studying the immune response to SARS-CoV-2, is where the repertoires were released. Nearly every sample came with metadata listing a de-identified subject ID, COVID-19 status, age in years and sex. HLA class I and class II types, where available, came from metadata supplied by the sample provider rather than from assay-based typing. Samples came from the ongoing ImmuneRACE study (first 160 participants) plus 1,254 subjects from 6 global collaborators. The study at large found these results: How much clinical and demographic metadata was included differed by source and by participant, and the metadata was provided uncurated.

On this clone itself: The antigen this receptor binds is unknown. Within one base of it there is no much larger clone, and no base qualities were kept.

TCRbeta CDR3 regions were amplified from genomic DNA by means of the immunoSEQ Assay, a bias-controlled multiplex PCR. Concerning the study's data processing: Within the assay, amplification of reference gene primers was used to estimate how many nucleated cells each sample contained. To quantify the absolute abundance of each unique TCRbeta CDR3 rearrangement, sequence reads were collapsed and filtered. For each sample, productive Simpson clonality was calculated by taking the square root of Simpson's diversity index across productive rearrangements. Drawn from immuneACCESS, this table holds only the in-frame rearrangements with V and J called that TCRdb kept. Clones are partly lost; checked studies trace under half to an unresolved V gene and leave the rest unexplained. The V and J calls and the clone size are those of that table, but D and trimming were determined from the DNA. This sample has roughly 63,000 clones in its table, and 70% to 85% of those were observed once. The top ten constitute roughly 10% of the sample.

Deletion took 6 bases off V and 1 base off J, with a span of 12 bases between the germline ends. CDR1 is given as MNHEY and CDR2 as SMNVEV, both from the germline V gene (reference sequence). The CDR3, from cysteine to phenylalanine, totals 14 residues. The kept DNA is CDR3 alone, 42 bases in frame from the first base. Whole blood was collected in K2EDTA tubes by collaborating institutions according to the institutions' own protocols. For TCRbeta analysis, collaborator samples were shipped as frozen whole blood, as isolated PBMCs, or as DNA extracted from either sample type. The TCR was taken from a human donor in a cohort sampled during active COVID-19. Source material: peripheral blood. The rearrangement joined TRBV27 to TRBJ2-5; perhaps TRBD2 is the D gene, with 5 bases matching. The DNA is as follows: TGTGCCAGCAGCCCCCGGGGAGCCCAAGAGACCCAGTACTTC. Its amino acids are CASSPRGAQETQYF.